Shown below are 15 T cell receptor beta chains from a single sample sequenced in a study of blood T cell repertoires in COVID-19. TCRdb's copy holds only in-frame clones and misses some; the assay was immunoSEQ multiplex PCR. The sample has 60,000 to 95,000 clones; 90% are singletons. Sequenced input: peripheral blood. These receptors originate from a woman at least 80 years old with active or convalescent COVID-19.

This chain links TRBV27 with TRBJ2-3; D might be TRBD2 (5 bases). The CDR3 extends over 11 amino acids. CDR1 and CDR2 from the germline V gene are MNHEY and SMNVEV (reference sequence). Trimming took 6 bases from V and 6 from J, leaving 7 bases between them. The CDR3 region is CASSSGDTQYF. In DNA, the CDR3 is TGTGCCAGCAGCTCGGGGGATACGCAGTATTTT.

The CDR3 spells CASSIPDSGLGGYTF. The CDR3 nucleotides are TGTGCCAGCAGTATACCGGACTCCGGATTAGGTGGCTACACCTTC. The chain uses TRBV28 and TRBJ1-2; D unresolved. The V gene's germline CDR1 is MDHEN and CDR2 SYDVKM. The CDR3 has 15 residues. The ends were cut back, 5 bases at V and 7 bases at J, with 20 bases in the middle.

CDR3 residues: CAISESGLAGGETQYF. CDR3 DNA: TGTGCCATCAGTGAGTCTGGACTAGCGGGGGGGGAGACCCAGTACTTC. The rearrangement uses TRBV10-3 and TRBJ2-5, with 15 bases that match TRBD2. The J segment lost 5 bases and the V segment lost 0 bases, leaving 1 base of the junction unmatched. Per the germline V gene, CDR1 is ENHRY and CDR2 is SYGVKD. The CDR3 length is 16 residues.

The rearrangement uses TRBV4-1 and TRBJ2-1, with D possibly TRBD2 on 5 matching bases. With 0 bases removed from V and 4 bases from J, the gap between germline ends came to 25 bases. From germline, CDR1 is MGHRA and CDR2 YSYEKL. The CDR3 length is 20 residues. The DNA of the CDR3 is TGCGCCAGCAGCCAAGAAGGAATTGCTACGGTGGGTTCGGGATACAATGAGCAGTTCTTC. Translated: CASSQEGIATVGSGYNEQFF.

The rearrangement uses TRBV14 and TRBJ1-2; D not certain. The CDR3 runs to 14 residues. Germline V CDR1 and CDR2: SGHDN, FVKESK. Trimming pared 0 bases from V and 4 bases from J, leaving 9 bases between. The CDR3 DNA reads TGTGCCAGCAGCCAAGATAACAGCCGCTATGGCTACACCTTC. It is translated as CASSQDNSRYGYTF.

The gene calls are TRBV5-1 and TRBJ1-6; the D is unclear. There are 16 residues in the CDR3. Germline CDR1 and CDR2: SGHRS and YFSETQ. The V and J ends lost 0 bases and 2 bases respectively, with 9 bases between them. The CDR3 nucleotides are TGCGCCAGCAGCTTGGGGCCTGGTACCTATAATTCACCCCTCCACTTT. Translating gives CASSLGPGTYNSPLHF.

The J gene is TRBJ1-5, the V gene TRBV4-3, with TRBD1 identical over 7 bases. CDR1 is LGHNA, CDR2 YSLEER, per germline. Trimming cost V 3 bases and J 1 base; bases outside gene matches: 6. The CDR3 has 16 residues. CDR3 sequence reads: CASSQDRFSSNQPQHF. The CDR3 DNA follows: TGCGCCAGCAGCCAGGACAGGTTTTCAAGCAATCAGCCCCAGCATTTT.

The V and J genes are TRBV7-2 and TRBJ2-1; TRBD2 is a possible D gene (6 bases). V lost 5 bases and J lost 7, with 15 bases in between. The germline V gene has CDR1 SGHTA and CDR2 FQGNSA. This CDR3 comprises 14 residues. The CDR3 protein is CASSPDAGMNEQFF. Here the CDR3 DNA reads TGTGCCAGCAGCCCAGACGCGGGGATGAATGAGCAGTTCTTC. Variable domain in full (rest from reference TRBV7-2 and TRBJ2-1): GAGVSQSPSNKVTEKGKDVELRCDPISGHTALYWYRQSLGQGLEFLIYFQGNSAPDKSGLPSDRFSAERTGGSVSTLTIQRTQQEDSAVYLCASSPDAGMNEQFFGPGTRLTVL.

V and J are TRBV6-5 and TRBJ2-2; the D gene is possibly TRBD2 (5 bases). The CDR3 runs to 16 residues. V was cut by 0 bases and J by 6 bases, with 14 bases left in between. Germline CDR1 and CDR2: MNHEY and SVGAGI. The CDR3 coding sequence is TGTGCCAGCAGTTACTCGACCCGCGAGGGCCCCGGGGAGCTGTTTTTT. Amino acid sequence: CASSYSTREGPGELFF.

The chain joins TRBV9 to TRBJ1-2; weak D call: TRBD1 (6 bases). The CDR3 length is 12 residues. Germline CDR1 is SGDLS and CDR2 is YYNGEE. Trimming took off 3 bases at V and 5 bases at J, with 8 bases between the two ends. The CDR3 loop is CASSGDIYGYTF. The CDR3 DNA reads TGTGCCAGCAGCGGGGACATTTATGGCTACACCTTC.

The chain has TRBV9 and TRBJ2-3, with 14 bases that match TRBD2. The CDR3 extends over 15 amino acids. Germline CDR1 SGDLS, CDR2 YYNGEE. J gave up 6 bases and V 7 bases, and 7 bases lay outside the gene matches. CDR3 DNA: TGTGCCAGCGGCGAGGGGACTAGCGGGGGTGATACGCAGTATTTT. Protein sequence: CASGEGTSGGDTQYF.

A single count supports this clone. The chain couples TRBV19 to TRBJ1-1; D gene unclear. V lost 5 bases to trimming and J lost 11 bases, with 24 bases between them. Germline V CDR1 and CDR2: LNHDA, SQIVND (reference sequence). There are 15 residues in the CDR3. CDR3 sequence reads: CASSLGSNGVGYAFF. CDR3 nucleotides: TGTGCCAGTAGTCTTGGCAGTAACGGAGTTGGGTATGCTTTCTTT.

V gene TRBV6-1 combines with J gene TRBJ2-3; D ambiguous. The CDR3 contains 11 residues. V shed 5 bases and J shed 4 bases, with 4 bases lying between them. Per the germline V gene, CDR1 is MNHNS and CDR2 is SASEGT. The CDR3 sequence is CASSPADTQYF. The CDR3 DNA is TGTGCCAGCAGTCCTGCAGATACGCAGTATTTT.

The V and J genes are TRBV5-5 and TRBJ1-4; D remains ambiguous. The CDR3 has 12 residues. Germline V lookup: CDR1 SGHKS, CDR2 YYEKEE (reference sequence). Trimming stripped 2 bases from V and 10 bases from J, with 9 bases between. The chain's CDR3 is CASSFYTGKLFF. DNA for the CDR3: TGTGCCAGCAGCTTTTACACGGGAAAACTGTTTTTT.

This clone was recorded once. This chain joins TRBV18 and TRBJ2-5, with D possibly matching TRBD2 (6 bases). The length of the CDR3 is 14 residues. The V and J ends lost 6 bases and 2 bases respectively, with 13 bases between them. The germline V gene encodes CDR1 KGHSH and CDR2 LQKENI. The CDR3 region is CASSSGTLQETQYF. The CDR3 DNA follows: TGTGCCAGCTCGTCCGGGACTCTACAAGAGACCCAGTACTTC.